This T cell receptor (beta chain) was recovered during a study of blood T cell repertoires in COVID-19. Study-wide context: Acute and convalescent COVID-19 specimens originated in the United States, Italy and Spain. Sources were T cells, B-cell-depleted T cells, or PBMCs; the material itself was cDNA or gDNA.

Using immunoSEQ multiplex PCR, the repertoire was profiled, and TCRdb retains in-frame clones only, with some absent. The sample lists about 490,000 clones; 70% to 90% were seen once. With 9 bases removed from V and 2 bases from J, the gap between germline ends came to 18 bases. The CDR3 spans 16 residues. Germline V lookup: CDR1 SGHRS, CDR2 YFSETQ. The sequencing input was peripheral blood. This TCR derives from a human donor in a cohort sampled during active COVID-19. This chain links TRBV5-1 with TRBJ2-6; weak D call: TRBD2 (6 bases). CDR3 DNA: TGCGCCACCCGCCAGGAGGGCAAGCCTGGGGCCAACGTCCTGACTTTC. Its translation: CATRQEGKPGANVLTF.